Below, 9 T cell receptor beta chains from the same sample are listed, as sequenced in a study of T cell repertoires in cytomegalovirus infection. Using its own MiXCR run on the reads, TCRdb lists one record per CDR3 protein. The sample shows about 830,000 distinct CDR3 sequences, about 33% of them seen only once. Their specific antigens are unknown. The source material was cultured CD8+ T cells from PBMCs, sampled from culture after CMV antigen stimulation. These TCRs come from a human donor in good health (CMV status not recorded). Some clones in this sample may be carry-over from other donors' samples.

This rearrangement joins TRBV7-6 to TRBJ2-7; tentatively, D is TRBD2 (6 bases). V was pared by 5 bases and J by 5 bases, with 16 bases between. CDR3 length: 14 amino acids. Per the germline V gene, CDR1 is SGHVS and CDR2 is FNYEAQ. The CDR3 nucleotides are TGTGCCAGCAGCCCGGGGGATATATGGAACGAGCAGTACTTC. Amino acids: CASSPGDIWNEQYF.

In its sample, this clonotype was seen a few times. V and J are TRBV15 and TRBJ2-3; 9 nucleotides line up with TRBD2. This CDR3 comprises 18 residues. V shed 0 bases and J 1 base; nucleotides not matched to a gene: 8. Germline CDR1 and CDR2: LNHNV and YYDKDF (reference sequence). CDR3 loop: CATSRDTLERGGTDTQYF. The CDR3 bases are TGTGCCACCAGCAGAGATACGCTCGAGCGGGGGGGCACAGATACGCAGTATTTT.

The sample holds one count of this clonotype. V usage is TRBV7-4 and J usage is TRBJ2-2; weak D call: TRBD1 (6 bases). V gave up 5 bases and J gave up 0 bases, with 16 bases separating them. The CDR3 totals 17 residues. Germline V gene sequence: CDR1 SGHVT, CDR2 SQSDAQ. The CDR3: CASSEGWDIANTGELFF. In nucleotides, the CDR3 is TGTGCCAGCAGCGAAGGCTGGGACATCGCGAACACCGGGGAGCTGTTTTTT.

To note about this clonotype: A much larger clone is a single base away; this may be a read error. The V and J genes are TRBV27 and TRBJ2-1; TRBD2 aligns across 9 bases. Per the germline V gene, CDR1 is MNHEY and CDR2 is SMNVEV (reference sequence). Germline trimming cut 5 bases from V and 6 bases from J; bases unmatched to any gene: 8. This CDR3 region has 15 residues. The CDR3 loop reads CASSKRGAGSNEQFF. The CDR3 DNA is TGTGCCAGCAGTAAGCGGGGGGCCGGATCCAATGAGCAGTTCTTC.

This clonotype showed up many times. The chain couples TRBV12-3 or TRBV12-4 to TRBJ2-3; the D gene is possibly TRBD2 (6 bases). Trimming cost V 5 bases and J 4 bases, with 13 bases left between them. The CDR3 is made up of 14 amino acids. CDR3 residues: CASSRLGIPDTQYF. The CDR3, as DNA: TGTGCCAGCAGTCGACTAGGGATCCCAGATACGCAGTATTTT.

This sequence joins TRBV5-4 and TRBJ1-2; 7 bases line up with TRBD1. V was clipped by 5 bases and J by 0 bases; unmatched bases: 7. CDR1 and CDR2 from the germline V gene are SGHNT and YYREEE (reference sequence). The CDR3 loop spans 15 amino acids. CDR3 DNA sequence: TGTGCCAGCAGACATACAGGGGAAGCTAACTATGGCTACACCTTC. The encoded protein is CASRHTGEANYGYTF.

This clonotype was picked up many times. This rearrangement joins TRBV6-1 to TRBJ1-1, with TRBD1 as a possible D gene (5 bases). Between the trimmed V and J ends, which lost 10 bases and 7 bases, there was a span of 19 bases. CDR1 and CDR2 (germline): MNHNS, SASEGT. CDR3 length equals 13 residues. The CDR3 here is CANRDLIWGEAFF. Here the CDR3 DNA reads TGTGCCAACCGGGACCTCATCTGGGGTGAAGCTTTCTTT.

CDR3 residues: CASSIDSELQPQHF. DNA of the CDR3: TGTGCCAGTAGTATAGATAGCGAGCTTCAGCCCCAGCATTTT. The V gene is TRBV19, the J gene TRBJ1-5; no definite D call. Per the germline V gene, CDR1 is LNHDA and CDR2 is SQIVND (reference sequence). The CDR3 runs to 14 residues. V lost 0 bases, J lost 6 bases, and 9 bases lay in between.

The genes are TRBV4-3 and TRBJ2-3; D is undetermined. The V end was cut by 2 bases, the J end by 2 bases, with 14 bases between. This CDR3 region has 16 residues. Germline CDR1 and CDR2: LGHNA and YSLEER. CDR3 loop: CASSQSLASPTDTQYF. The CDR3 nucleotides read TGCGCCAGCAGCCAAAGTTTGGCTTCCCCCACAGATACGCAGTATTTT.